This TCR beta chain appears in the sequencing data of a study of cytomegalovirus exposure and HLA in healthy donors. The CDR3 extends over 16 amino acids. The V end lost 0 bases, the J end lost 2 bases, and 14 bases lay between the germline ends. Looked up from germline, CDR1 is LGHNA and CDR2 is YNFKEQ. 60 Vbeta and 13 Jbeta primers were used in PCR. The repertoire was sequenced with immunoSEQ multiplex PCR; TCRdb's copy has only in-frame clones and lacks some. The sample holds about 160,000 clones, about 85% seen once. The TCR originated in a man in his late teens or twenties in good health and CMV-seropositive. This chain uses TRBV4-2 with TRBJ2-7; a possible D gene is TRBD2 (6 bases). Sequenced sample: PBMCs. Here the CDR3 reads CASSQDGGASTYEQYF. CDR3 coding DNA: TGTGCCAGCAGCCAAGATGGCGGGGCAAGCACCTACGAGCAGTACTTC.